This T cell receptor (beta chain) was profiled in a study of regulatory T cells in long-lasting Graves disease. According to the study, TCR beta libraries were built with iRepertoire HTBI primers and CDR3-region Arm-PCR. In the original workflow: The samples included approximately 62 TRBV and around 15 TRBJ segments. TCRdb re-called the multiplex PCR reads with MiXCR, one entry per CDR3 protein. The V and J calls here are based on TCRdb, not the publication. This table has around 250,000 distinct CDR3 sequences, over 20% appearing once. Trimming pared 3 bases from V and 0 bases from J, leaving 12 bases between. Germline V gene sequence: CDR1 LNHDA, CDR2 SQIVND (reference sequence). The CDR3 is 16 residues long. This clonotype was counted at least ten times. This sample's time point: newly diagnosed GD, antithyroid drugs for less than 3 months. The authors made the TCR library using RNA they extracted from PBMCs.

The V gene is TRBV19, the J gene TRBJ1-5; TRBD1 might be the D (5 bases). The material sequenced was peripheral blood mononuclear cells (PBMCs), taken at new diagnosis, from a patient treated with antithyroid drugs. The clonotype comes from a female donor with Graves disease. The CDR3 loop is CASSIGTAYSNQPQHF. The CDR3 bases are TGTGCCAGTAGTATCGGGACGGCTTATAGCAATCAGCCCCAGCATTTT.